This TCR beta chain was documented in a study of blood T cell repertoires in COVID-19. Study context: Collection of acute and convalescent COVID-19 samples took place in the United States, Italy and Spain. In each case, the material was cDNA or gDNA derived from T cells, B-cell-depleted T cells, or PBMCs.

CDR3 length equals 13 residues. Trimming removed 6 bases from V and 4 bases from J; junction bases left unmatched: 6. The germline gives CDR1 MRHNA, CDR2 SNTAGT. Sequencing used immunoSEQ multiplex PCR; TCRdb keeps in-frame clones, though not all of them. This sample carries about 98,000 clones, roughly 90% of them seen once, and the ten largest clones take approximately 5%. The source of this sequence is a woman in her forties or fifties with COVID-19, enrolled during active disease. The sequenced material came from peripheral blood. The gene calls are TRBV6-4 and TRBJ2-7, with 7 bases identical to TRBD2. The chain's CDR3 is CASSPSGGYEQYF. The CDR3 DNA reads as TGTGCCAGCAGCCCGTCGGGGGGTTACGAGCAGTACTTC.